The 13 T cell receptor beta chains below all came from one sample that was sequenced in a study of shared clonotypes between healthy human individuals (dated by TCRdb to the early 2020s). The method was the immunoSEQ multiplex PCR assay. The clones in this table, taken by TCRdb from immuneACCESS, are in-frame only. Not every clone is retained; where verified, under half of the shortfall comes from an unresolved V gene, and the cause of the rest is unknown. Here the sample has 2,500,000 or so clones; roughly 90% occur a single time. Roughly 0.34% of the sample is in the top ten clones. Sequenced sample: naive CD4+ T cells from PBMCs. Interpreted using the paper, the cell subset or site label stands for: CD45RA+ positively selected. The receptor source for this set is a man between 18 and 29 years old in good health. Some clones in this sample may be carry-over from other donors' samples.

The CDR3 nucleotides are TGTGCCAGCAGCCCCTGGGGCGCGAACACCGGGGAGCTGTTTTTT. This codes for CASSPWGANTGELFF. The gene calls are TRBV6-5 and TRBJ2-2, with D possibly matching TRBD1 (5 bases). In germline, CDR1 is MNHEY, CDR2 SVGAGI. Trimming took off 6 bases at V and 0 bases at J, with 11 bases between the two ends. The CDR3 totals 15 residues.

This chain joins TRBV9 and TRBJ2-2; no definite D call. This CDR3 comprises 14 residues. Looked up from germline, CDR1 is SGDLS and CDR2 is YYNGEE. The ends were cut back, 4 bases at V and 7 bases at J, with 14 bases in the middle. This CDR3 reads CASSPSSWGGELFF. For the CDR3, the DNA is TGTGCCAGCAGCCCTTCTAGTTGGGGCGGGGAGCTGTTTTTT.

The chain recombines TRBV13 with TRBJ1-1; 8 bases are a match to TRBD1. Germline trimming cut 5 bases from V and 1 base from J; bases unmatched to any gene: 6. The CDR3 covers 15 residues. Germline V gene sequence: CDR1 PRHDT, CDR2 FYEKMQ (reference sequence). In DNA, the CDR3 is TGTGCCAGCAGCACGCCAGGGACAGGGAACACTGAAGCTTTCTTT. Protein: CASSTPGTGNTEAFF.

The V and J genes are TRBV11-2 and TRBJ2-5; 7 nucleotides agree with TRBD2. V lost 3 bases, J lost 4 bases, and 14 bases stayed unmatched. The CDR3 sequence is 17 residues long. Per the germline V gene, CDR1 is SGHAT and CDR2 is FQNNGV. CDR3: CASSFPNRDYLRETQYF. The CDR3 DNA is TGTGCCAGCAGCTTCCCCAACCGGGACTATCTTCGAGAGACCCAGTACTTC.

The chain recombines TRBV2 with TRBJ2-5; D is unresolved. V was clipped by 4 bases and J by 2 bases, with 14 bases between them. There are 15 residues in the CDR3. CDR1 is SNHLY, CDR2 FYNNEI, per germline. The CDR3 is CASSGGLNLQETQYF. The CDR3 DNA is TGTGCCAGCAGTGGGGGTCTAAACCTACAAGAGACCCAGTACTTC.

About this clone itself: This sample includes further DNA sequences coding for the same CDR3. This sequence joins TRBV7-3 and TRBJ1-1; D is perhaps TRBD1 (5 bases). Trimming removed 4 bases from V and 1 base from J, with 7 bases in between. Germline-derived CDR1 and CDR2 are SGHTA and FQGTGA. CDR3 length: 13 amino acids. CDR3 DNA sequence: TGTGCCAGCAGCTCGGGACGGAACACTGAAGCTTTCTTT. Its translation is CASSSGRNTEAFF.

The chain employs TRBV19 and TRBJ2-1; 7 nucleotides agree with TRBD1. From germline, CDR1 is LNHDA and CDR2 SQIVND (reference sequence). Germline trimming cut 7 bases from V and 2 bases from J; bases unmatched to any gene: 8. CDR3 length: 15 amino acids. The CDR3 bases are TGTGCCAGTACCGACAGGGCCGGGGCCTACAATGAGCAGTTCTTC. Its protein is CASTDRAGAYNEQFF.

DNA for the CDR3: TGTGCCATCGCCCATCAGGGCGCGGATACGCAGTATTTT. Amino acids: CAIAHQGADTQYF. The V gene is TRBV10-3, the J gene TRBJ2-3; D perhaps matches TRBD1 (5 bases). This CDR3 has 13 residues. CDR1 and CDR2 (germline): ENHRY, SYGVKD. Trimming stripped 8 bases from V and 6 bases from J, with 15 bases between.

This clone occurred once. The J gene is TRBJ2-2, the V gene TRBV28, with a possible D match to TRBD1 (5 bases). The CDR3 totals 15 residues. The germline CDR1 and CDR2 sequences are MDHEN and SYDVKM. Trimming shortened V by 6 bases and J by 0 bases, and 11 bases separated the two germline ends. The CDR3 protein is CASRVGQTNTGELFF. The CDR3, as DNA: TGTGCCAGCAGGGTGGGGCAGACGAACACCGGGGAGCTGTTTTTT.

The CDR3 here is CASSLSWPAGGSYEQYF. The CDR3, as DNA: TGTGCCAGCAGTTTATCGTGGCCAGCGGGAGGTTCCTACGAGCAGTACTTC. This rearrangement joins TRBV27 to TRBJ2-7; 9 bases line up with TRBD2. V trimming: 0 bases; J trimming: 1 base; junction bases outside the gene matches: 7. The germline V gene has CDR1 MNHEY and CDR2 SMNVEV (reference sequence). This CDR3 is built from 17 residues.

The rearrangement links TRBV4-1 to TRBJ2-1; no definite D call. Trimming pared 4 bases from V and 2 bases from J, leaving 15 bases between. Germline CDR1 is MGHRA and CDR2 is YSYEKL. The CDR3 length is 16 residues. The DNA for the CDR3 is TGCGCCAGCAGCCTGGGCGGCAATGTAGCCTACAATGAGCAGTTCTTC. Translating it yields CASSLGGNVAYNEQFF.

V usage is TRBV5-1 and J usage is TRBJ2-2; 9 bases map to TRBD2. V was pared by 0 bases and J by 6 bases, with 6 bases of the junction left unmatched. The germline CDR1 and CDR2 sequences are SGHRS and YFSETQ. The CDR3 runs to 16 residues. The CDR3 reads CASSLALAGTAGELFF. As DNA, the CDR3 is TGCGCCAGCAGCTTGGCCCTAGCGGGAACGGCCGGGGAGCTGTTTTTT.

V usage is TRBV7-6 and J usage is TRBJ2-3, with D maybe TRBD1 (5 bases). The CDR3 contains 17 residues. V was pared by 7 bases and J by 4 bases, with 24 bases between. Germline V CDR1 and CDR2: SGHVS, FNYEAQ. CDR3 region: CASTRIRKGQRADTQYF. The CDR3 bases are TGTGCCAGCACCCGCATTCGAAAGGGGCAACGGGCAGATACGCAGTATTTT. The variable domain in full, completed from reference TRBV7-6 and TRBJ2-3, reads GAGVSQSPRYKVTKRGQDVALRCDPISGHVSLYWYRQALGQGPEFLTYFNYEAQQDKSGLPNDRFSAERPEGSISTLTIQRTEQRDSAMYRCASTRIRKGQRADTQYFGPGTRLTVL.